There are many counts of the clone carrying this T cell receptor (beta chain). The antigen remains undetermined. All donors came from Russia, were Caucasian and healthy, and spanned ages about 6 to 100. This sample was included in a study of blood T cells in healthy people across ages. Study-level results: Investigators treated diversity estimates from one million T cells as underestimates.

V gave up 6 bases and J gave up 0 bases; unmatched junction bases: 6. Germline V gene lookup returns CDR1 MNHEY and CDR2 SVGAGI. The CDR3 is 15 residues long. The authors ran a second PCR of roughly 6 to 12 cycles using a sample-barcoded 5' primer and a J-beta primer mix. TCRdb called the 5' RACE reads again in MiXCR, with one record for every CDR3 protein. The sample has hundreds of thousands of distinct CDR3 sequences; approximately 43% are singletons. The specimen sequenced was blood. This clonotype was sampled from a woman aged 55-69 years in good health. The chain joins TRBV6-5 to TRBJ2-7, with 9 bases matching TRBD1. CDR3 DNA: TGTGCCAGCAGCAGGGACAGGGCTAGCTCCTACGAGCAGTACTTC. The encoded protein is CASSRDRASSYEQYF.